Detailed here is one TCR beta chain. With 6 bases clipped from V and 8 bases from J, the junction kept 5 bases outside the gene matches. The CDR3 is 12 amino acids. CDR1 is MNHEY and CDR2 is SVGAGI in the germline V gene. These data originate in a study of blood T cell repertoires in COVID-19. Across the whole study: From T cells, B-cell-depleted T cells, or PBMCs came the material, which was cDNA or gDNA.

Sequenced by immunoSEQ multiplex PCR; TCRdb stores in-frame clones only, minus some. The sample lists about 75,000 clones; 75% to 85% were seen once. Sequencing was performed on peripheral blood. The gene calls are TRBV6-5 and TRBJ1-2; 8 bases are a match to TRBD1. The receptor was isolated from a woman aged 50 to 65 with acute or convalescent COVID-19. The CDR3 reads CASSLTGEGYTF. The CDR3 DNA follows: TGTGCCAGCAGCCTGACAGGGGAGGGCTACACCTTC.